Listed below are T cell receptor beta chains from one sample, sequenced in a study of blood T cell repertoires in COVID-19. The repertoire was sequenced with immunoSEQ multiplex PCR; TCRdb's copy has only in-frame clones and lacks some. The sample consists of 200,000 to 300,000 clones, around 85% of them appearing once. The sequenced sample was peripheral blood. Source of these receptors: a man in his fifties or sixties with COVID-19, enrolled during active disease. CDR3s include the opening cysteine and the closing phenylalanine or tryptophan. The D gene is left open where the match is weak. Size is stated for part of the rows, as once, few or many counts, or as a class when the clone is expanded.

clone_size j_call v_call d_call cdr3_nt cdr3_aa
NA TRBJ2-5 TRBV15 NA TGTGCCACCAGCAGAGTTCCGGGTAGGGAGACCCAGTACTTC CATSRVPGRETQYF
NA TRBJ2-3 TRBV7-2 NA TGTGCCAGCAGCAAGCCGGGGGGCCCTCGTACGCAGTATTTT CASSKPGGPRTQYF
NA TRBJ1-1 TRBV7-2 NA TGTGCCAGCACCGAACGGGACATAAACACTGAAGCTTTCTTT CASTERDINTEAFF
NA TRBJ2-1 TRBV10-3 NA TGTGCCATCAACTCCGGCCCTCCGCGGAATGAGCAGTTCTTC CAINSGPPRNEQFF
NA TRBJ2-7 TRBV5-1 NA TGCGCCAGCAGCTTGGCAGGGAACGAGCAGTACTTC CASSLAGNEQYF
once TRBJ2-6 TRBV25-1 TRBD1 TGTGCCACTGGGGGGACAGGGTTACTTTCTGGGGCCAACGTCCTGACTTTC CATGGTGLLSGANVLTF
few TRBJ1-2 TRBV4-3 NA TGCGCCAGCAGCCAAGCACTGGAGCAGGGCACGGTTAACTATGGCTACACCTTC CASSQALEQGTVNYGYTF
NA TRBJ2-3 TRBV19 TRBD2 TGTGCCAGTAGTCCAAGCGCCCGACTAGCGGGGTGGGCAGATACGCAGTATTTT CASSPSARLAGWADTQYF
NA TRBJ1-6 TRBV28 TRBD1 TGTGCCAGCAGTCCCGGGACAGGTCATTCACCCCTCCACTTT CASSPGTGHSPLHF
NA TRBJ2-7 TRBV28 TRBD2 TGTGCCAGCAGTGACGGACTAGCGGGGGGCCATATCGGCTACGAGCAGTACTTC CASSDGLAGGHIGYEQYF
NA TRBJ2-7 TRBV7-9 TRBD1 TGTGCCAGCAACTCCTTGGGACAGACATACGAGCAGTACTTC CASNSLGQTYEQYF
NA TRBJ2-2 TRBV4-2 TRBD1 TGTGCCAGCAGTACCCCCGGGACAGGGTCCTCCGGGGAGCTGTTTTTT CASSTPGTGSSGELFF
NA TRBJ2-1 TRBV7-8 TRBD1 TGTGCCAGCAGCTTAGCAGGACAGGGTGAGCAGTTCTTC CASSLAGQGEQFF
few TRBJ1-2 TRBV7-3 NA TGTGCCAGCAGCTTTTCGGGTTTCATGAGAGGGTATGGCTACACCTTC CASSFSGFMRGYGYTF
NA TRBJ1-1 TRBV9 NA TGTGCCAGCAGCGTAGGAGCAGGGATTGGAACTGAAGCTTTCTTT CASSVGAGIGTEAFF
few TRBJ2-7 TRBV5-1 TRBD2 TGCGCCAGCAGCCCGGGACTAGGCGAAAGCGAGCAGTACTTC CASSPGLGESEQYF
NA TRBJ2-5 TRBV19 TRBD2 TGTGCCAGTAGTATGGAACTAGCGGGGGCCTCGTACCAAGAGACCCAGTACTTC CASSMELAGASYQETQYF
NA TRBJ1-5 TRBV5-5 NA TGTGCCAGCAGCCTAGGGGTCCTACACCAGCCCCAGCATTTT CASSLGVLHQPQHF
few TRBJ1-2 TRBV15 NA TGTGCCACCAGCAGAGGGGAGGGTGTCTATGGCTACACCTTC CATSRGEGVYGYTF
NA TRBJ2-5 TRBV5-1 TRBD2 TGCGCCAGCAGCTCAGGACTAGCGCAAGAGACCCAGTACTTC CASSSGLAQETQYF
NA TRBJ1-5 TRBV7-8 NA TGTGCCAGCAGCCCCACGACAGGACCTCAGCCCCAGCATTTT CASSPTTGPQPQHF
NA TRBJ2-3 TRBV2 NA TGTGCCAGCCTTATGATGGGGCCGACTCTAGGCACAGATACGCAGTATTTT CASLMMGPTLGTDTQYF
NA TRBJ2-5 TRBV3-1/TRBV3-2 NA TGTGCCAGCAGCCTAAGACATGCTCTCCAAGAGACCCAGTACTTC CASSLRHALQETQYF
NA TRBJ1-5 TRBV19 NA TGTGCCAGTAGTAATGGGAGGAGTCAGCCCCAGCATTTT CASSNGRSQPQHF
NA TRBJ1-6 TRBV18 NA TGTGCCAGCTCACCAGACGCGGGCCCACGCGTGGCCCTCCACTTT CASSPDAGPRVALHF
NA TRBJ1-2 TRBV7-8 TRBD1 TGTGCCAGCAGCTTAGTAGTTGGTGACAGGGGGAAATCAAACTATGGCTACACCTTC CASSLVVGDRGKSNYGYTF
NA TRBJ2-1 TRBV5-1 TRBD1 TGCGCCAGCAGCCCGTCCGGGACAGGGGGCGAGTATGAGCAGTTCTTC CASSPSGTGGEYEQFF